This T cell receptor (beta chain) was obtained from a study of T cells of healthy individuals. This clonotype was detected a few times. This CDR3 comprises 14 residues. V lost 7 bases, J lost 6 bases, and 17 bases lay in between. The germline CDR1 and CDR2 sequences are SGHRS and YFSETQ. TCRdb re-called the 5' RACE reads with MiXCR, one entry per CDR3 protein. The sample lists some 69,000 distinct CDR3 sequences; around 15% were seen once. This clonotype was obtained from a human donor in good health. This chain connects TRBV5-1 to TRBJ2-1, with D tentatively TRBD2 (6 bases). CDR3 bases: TGCGCCAGCGCATTGGAGGGCGAGGGCAATGAGCAGTTCTTC. This gives the protein CASALEGEGNEQFF.